Listed below are T cell receptor beta chains from one sample, sequenced in a study of Graves' ophthalmopathy and Graves' hyperthyroidism. TCRdb processed the multiplex PCR reads anew with MiXCR; each CDR3 protein has one entry. The repertoire has about 600,000 distinct CDR3 sequences, roughly 40% of them found once; the top ten carry around 4.6%. Specimen: peripheral blood or thyroid tissue (not recorded which). The receptors here all came from an adult man with Graves' hyperthyroidism. Both conserved end residues are part of each CDR3. Fields, in order: J gene, V gene, D gene, clone size, CDR3 protein, CDR3 DNA. A D gene is named only where the DNA matches it firmly. Some rows mark clone size as missing; the rest say once, few, many or name a class of expanded clone.

TRBJ2-5 TRBV2 TRBD1 . CASLKTGGDLVQETQYF TGTGCCAGCCTGAAGACAGGGGGAGACCTAGTCCAAGAGACCCAGTACTTC
TRBJ2-2 TRBV5-1 . many CASSLELGAGELFF TGCGCCAGCAGCTTGGAATTAGGTGCCGGGGAGCTGTTTTTT
TRBJ1-6 TRBV3-1 TRBD1 few CASSQESDRDYNSPLHF TGTGCCAGCAGCCAAGAATCCGACAGGGACTATAATTCACCCCTCCACTTT
TRBJ2-2 TRBV7-9 . many CASSSAAGQNTGELFF TGTGCCAGCAGCTCAGCGGCAGGGCAAAACACCGGGGAGCTGTTTTTT
TRBJ1-2 TRBV29-1 . . CSLAGSYGYTF TGCAGCTTGGCCGGATCCTATGGCTACACCTTC
TRBJ2-5 TRBV10-2 . many CASSEAIRDQTMAQYF TGCGCCAGCAGTGAGGCCATCCGGGATCAGACTATGGCCCAGTACTTC
TRBJ1-2 TRBV3-1 . many CASSPPGSNYGYTF TGTGCCAGCAGCCCCCCCGGCAGCAACTATGGCTACACCTTC
TRBJ2-7 TRBV29-1 . . CSVEAGFYEQYF TGCAGCGTTGAAGCAGGGTTCTACGAGCAGTACTTC
TRBJ1-1 TRBV6-5 TRBD1 . CASSFTRRGTDTEAFF TGTGCCAGCAGTTTTACCCGCAGGGGGACCGACACTGAAGCTTTCTTT
TRBJ1-5 TRBV2 . . CASREESTQPQHF TGTGCCAGCAGGGAAGAAAGCACTCAGCCCCAGCATTTT
TRBJ1-5 TRBV24-1 . many CATSGGGERTDYSNQPQHF TGTGCCACCAGTGGGGGTGGGGAGAGGACGGACTATAGCAATCAGCCCCAGCATTTT
TRBJ1-2 TRBV2 TRBD1 . CASTEGSTGIYMGYTF TGTGCCAGCACCGAGGGTTCGACAGGGATCTATATGGGCTACACCTTC
TRBJ2-2 TRBV4-1 TRBD1 many CASSQVFRGQTGELFF TGCGCCAGCAGCCAAGTTTTCAGGGGGCAAACCGGGGAGCTGTTTTTT
TRBJ2-7 TRBV2 TRBD2 . CASSRLAGSWERYF TGTGCCAGCAGTCGGCTAGCGGGTTCTTGGGAGCGGTACTTC
TRBJ1-1 TRBV10-1 . many CASSESPTGNTEAFF TGCGCCAGCAGTGAGTCTCCGACAGGTAACACTGAAGCTTTCTTT
TRBJ2-5 TRBV12-3/TRBV12-4 . many CASSGHQRETQYF TGTGCCAGCAGCGGACATCAACGGGAGACCCAGTACTTC
TRBJ1-1 TRBV29-1 TRBD1 many CSVEQGAYTEAFF TGCAGCGTTGAGCAGGGGGCGTACACTGAAGCTTTCTTT
TRBJ2-2 TRBV7-8 TRBD1 . CASSAGTGPNTGELFF TGTGCCAGCAGCGCCGGGACAGGGCCGAACACCGGGGAGCTGTTTTTT
TRBJ1-4 TRBV5-1 . many CASSSARVDEKLFF TGCGCCAGCAGCAGCGCACGTGTGGATGAAAAACTGTTTTTT
TRBJ2-2 TRBV24-1 TRBD2 many CATSDPGLAGAHTGELFF TGTGCCACCAGTGACCCCGGACTAGCGGGTGCTCACACCGGGGAGCTGTTTTTT
TRBJ2-7 TRBV7-6 TRBD1 . CASSSNCDRGNYEQYF TGTGCCAGCAGCTCAAATTGCGACAGGGGGAACTACGAGCAGTACTTC
TRBJ2-2 TRBV25-1 . many CASSPEYTNTGELFF TGTGCCAGCAGTCCAGAATATACGAACACCGGGGAGCTGTTTTTT
TRBJ2-3 TRBV15 TRBD2 . CATSRDWSGGARHTDTQYF TGTGCCACCAGCAGAGATTGGAGCGGGGGGGCCCGCCACACAGATACGCAGTATTTT
TRBJ2-5 TRBV7-6 . . CASSLDILSRETQYF TGTGCCAGCAGCTTAGATATACTAAGTAGGGAGACCCAGTACTTC
TRBJ1-5 TRBV10-3 . many CAIKQTEGRNSNQPQHF TGTGCCATCAAACAGACAGAAGGCCGAAATAGCAATCAGCCCCAGCATTTT
TRBJ2-3 TRBV29-1 TRBD2 few CSTRTSGATADTQYF TGCAGCACCAGGACTAGCGGGGCGACGGCAGATACGCAGTATTTT